The 19 T cell receptor beta chains reported below all come from one sample, sequenced in a study of blood T cell repertoires in COVID-19. Sequencing was performed with immunoSEQ multiplex PCR; in TCRdb, only in-frame clones are kept and a portion is missing. The sample contains approximately 110,000 clones, less than 85% of which appear only once. Sequencing input: peripheral blood. The source of these receptors is an older man with active or convalescent COVID-19.

The chain joins TRBV29-1 to TRBJ1-3; D ambiguous. V was cut by 7 bases and J by 0 bases, with 16 bases left in between. Germline loops: CDR1 SQVTM, CDR2 ANQGSEA. The CDR3 is 15 amino acids. CDR3 coding DNA: TGCAGCGCCCGGAGCCCGTTGGGCTCTGGAAACACCATATATTTT. It yields the protein CSARSPLGSGNTIYF.

The V gene is TRBV5-5, the J gene TRBJ1-5; perhaps TRBD1 as D (5 bases). The CDR3 extends over 16 amino acids. Germline V gives CDR1 SGHKS, CDR2 YYEKEE (reference sequence). V was shortened by 2 bases and J by 0 bases, with 12 bases between the two germline ends. The CDR3 DNA sequence: TGTGCCAGCAGCTTTCGACAGCCTTATAGCAATCAGCCCCAGCATTTT. This gives the protein CASSFRQPYSNQPQHF.

This chain joins TRBV5-1 and TRBJ1-6, with 7 nucleotides matching TRBD1. The germline gives CDR1 SGHRS, CDR2 YFSETQ. The CDR3 is made up of 16 amino acids. V was pared by 4 bases and J by 7 bases, with 11 bases of the junction left unmatched. The CDR3 nucleotides are TGCGCCAGCAGCCCCCGACAGGGACAAGGGAATTCACCCCTCCACTTT. It encodes CASSPRQGQGNSPLHF.

This clone was picked up a small number of times. The chain combines TRBV4-1 with TRBJ2-3, with 9 bases aligning to TRBD2. The germline CDR1 and CDR2 sequences are MGHRA and YSYEKL. This CDR3 has 15 residues. V gave up 6 bases and J gave up 0 bases; unmatched junction bases: 4. CDR3 residues: CASRVAGVSTDTQYF. The CDR3 region has the DNA TGCGCCAGCAGGGTAGCGGGGGTTAGCACAGATACGCAGTATTTT.

This chain links TRBV7-2 with TRBJ2-7, with no clear D. The CDR3 is made up of 13 amino acids. The V and J ends lost 4 bases and 3 bases respectively, with 10 bases between them. Germline V gene data show CDR1 as SGHTA and CDR2 as FQGNSA. The CDR3 nucleotides are TGTGCCAGCAGCTCCTCGACTGGCTACGAGCAGTACTTC. Its protein is CASSSSTGYEQYF.

This clone was counted only a few times. The gene calls are TRBV5-1 and TRBJ1-2; TRBD1 agrees at 7 bases. Germline trimming cut 4 bases from V and 1 base from J; bases unmatched to any gene: 7. This CDR3 has 15 residues. Germline CDR1 SGHRS, CDR2 YFSETQ. CDR3 DNA: TGCGCCAGCAGCACGGGGACAGTAAATAACTATGGCTACACCTTC. Its translation: CASSTGTVNNYGYTF.

The V and J genes are TRBV28 and TRBJ2-3, with D possibly being TRBD2 (5 bases). V lost 4 bases to trimming and J lost 0 bases, with 8 bases between them. This CDR3 is 14 amino acids long. CDR1 and CDR2 from the germline V gene are MDHEN and SYDVKM. The CDR3 region is CASSSRASTDTQYF. CDR3 DNA sequence: TGTGCCAGCAGTTCGAGGGCTAGCACAGATACGCAGTATTTT.

The chain joins TRBV5-1 to TRBJ1-3; a possible D gene is TRBD1 (5 bases). V shed 0 bases and J shed 6 bases, with 10 bases lying between them. The germline V gene encodes CDR1 SGHRS and CDR2 YFSETQ. The CDR3 covers 14 residues. The CDR3, as DNA: TGCGCCAGCAGCTTGGATGGACACGAAAACACCATATATTTT. Translated, it gives CASSLDGHENTIYF.

The gene calls are TRBV10-3 and TRBJ1-3; TRBD1 matches at 7 bases. Germline CDR1 is ENHRY and CDR2 is SYGVKD. CDR3 size: 15 residues. Losses at the gene ends were 3 bases for V and 2 bases for J; bases not matched to a gene: 4. CDR3 DNA: TGTGCCATCAGTGACTCAGACAGGGCTGGAAACACCATATATTTT. Translating gives CAISDSDRAGNTIYF.

The V call is TRBV30, the J call TRBJ2-1, with 12 bases aligning to TRBD1. The V gene end was trimmed by 7 bases and the J gene end by 9 bases; junction bases not matched to a gene: 7. Germline CDR1 is GTSNPN and CDR2 is SVGIG (reference sequence). CDR3 length: 13 residues. For the CDR3, the DNA is TGTGCCTCCACCGGGACAGGGGGCATTGAGCAGTTCTTC. Amino acids: CASTGTGGIEQFF. Complete variable domain (other parts from reference TRBV30 and TRBJ2-1): SQTIHQWPATLVQPVGSPLSLECTVEGTSNPNLYWYRQAAGRGLQLLFYSVGIGQISSEVPQNLSASRPQDRQFILSSKKLLLSDSGFYLCASTGTGGIEQFFGPGTRLTVL.

The rearrangement links TRBV3-1 (or the pseudogene TRBV3-2) to TRBJ2-5, with TRBD2 matching 12 bases. The V and J ends lost 1 base and 1 base, in that order; junction bases with no gene match: 1. This CDR3 spans 16 amino acids. The germline V gene encodes CDR1 LGHDT and CDR2 YNNKEL (reference sequence). This CDR3 is CASSQGLAGVQETQYF. The CDR3 nucleotides are TGTGCCAGCAGCCAAGGACTAGCGGGGGTCCAAGAGACCCAGTACTTC.

There are a few counts of this clone. The chain has TRBV7-8 and TRBJ2-2, with D perhaps TRBD2 (6 bases). Germline loops: CDR1 SGHVS, CDR2 FQNEAQ. The CDR3 length is 14 residues. Trimming removed 6 bases from V and 5 bases from J, with 13 bases in between. The chain's CDR3 is CASSSGLLTGELFF. The CDR3 nucleotides read TGTGCCAGCAGTTCGGGACTTTTGACCGGGGAGCTGTTTTTT. Full variable domain (missing parts from reference TRBV7-8 and TRBJ2-2): GAGVSQSPRYKVAKRGQDVALRCDPISGHVSLFWYQQALGQGPEFLTYFQNEAQLDKSGLPSDRFFAERPEGSVSTLKIQRTQQEDSAVYLCASSSGLLTGELFFGEGSRLTVL.

J is TRBJ2-7 and V is TRBV5-1; 9 bases map to TRBD2. CDR3 length: 15 amino acids. Looked up from germline, CDR1 is SGHRS and CDR2 is YFSETQ. V shed 4 bases and J 3 bases; nucleotides not matched to a gene: 8. CDR3 loop: CASSPSSGVIYEQYF. CDR3 bases: TGCGCCAGCAGCCCGTCTAGCGGGGTGATCTACGAGCAGTACTTC. The whole variable domain, filled in from reference TRBV5-1 and TRBJ2-7, reads KAGVTQTPRYLIKTRGQQVTLSCSPISGHRSVSWYQQTPGQGLQFLFEYFSETQRNKGNFPGRFSGRQFSNSRSEMNVSTLELGDSALYLCASSPSSGVIYEQYFGPGTRLTVT.

The chain links TRBV6-5 to TRBJ1-3; 7 nucleotides agree with TRBD1. V shed 4 bases, J shed 0 bases, and the junction held 3 bases outside the gene matches. Germline V gene lookup returns CDR1 MNHEY and CDR2 SVGAGI. This CDR3 contains 15 residues. The chain's CDR3 is CASSLGGFSGNTIYF. Written as DNA, the CDR3 is TGTGCCAGCAGTTTAGGGGGCTTCTCTGGAAACACCATATATTTT.

The chain couples TRBV7-3 to TRBJ2-1, with 11 bases matching TRBD2. The CDR3 runs to 15 residues. CDR1 is SGHTA, CDR2 FQGTGA, per germline. V lost 4 bases, J lost 5 bases, and 4 bases stayed unmatched. For the CDR3, the DNA is TGTGCCAGCAGCTCATCGGGACTAGCGGACAATGAGCAGTTCTTC. This codes for CASSSSGLADNEQFF. The full variable domain, rest sourced from reference TRBV7-3 and TRBJ2-1, is GAGVSQTPSNKVTEKGKYVELRCDPISGHTALYWYRQSLGQGPEFLIYFQGTGAADDSGLPNDRFFAVRPEGSVSTLKIQRTERGDSAVYLCASSSSGLADNEQFFGPGTRLTVL.

The J gene is TRBJ1-1, the V gene TRBV10-2; D not resolved. The CDR3 runs to 15 residues. V lost 2 bases, J lost 1 base, and 11 bases lay in between. CDR1 WSHSY and CDR2 SAAADI come from the germline V gene. The CDR3 region has the DNA TGCGCCAGCAGTGAGAAATACGGGAAGAACACTGAAGCTTTCTTT. Encoded protein: CASSEKYGKNTEAFF.

J is TRBJ1-5 and V is TRBV11-2; perhaps TRBD1 as D (5 bases). The V end lost 4 bases, the J end lost 7 bases, and 14 bases lay between the germline ends. The CDR3 contains 14 residues. Germline loops: CDR1 SGHAT, CDR2 FQNNGV. The CDR3 region is CASSSDGASQPQHF. The CDR3 bases are TGTGCCAGCAGCTCAGATGGGGCTTCGCAGCCCCAGCATTTT.

The chain carries TRBV5-1 and TRBJ2-5; a possible D gene is TRBD2 (5 bases). Trimming left V 6 bases short and J 3 bases short, with 12 bases between. The CDR3 has 13 amino acids. Germline values: CDR1 SGHRS, CDR2 YFSETQ. CDR3 protein: CASTAGIKETQYF. For the CDR3, the DNA is TGCGCCAGCACAGCCGGGATTAAAGAGACCCAGTACTTC.

The chain is built from TRBV6-5 and TRBJ1-2; a weak D match, TRBD1 (5 bases). The germline V gene encodes CDR1 MNHEY and CDR2 SVGAGI. The CDR3 is 16 amino acids. V was clipped by 3 bases and J by 4 bases, with 18 bases between them. The CDR3 reads CASSYSPPRQLYGYTF. The CDR3 nucleotides read TGTGCCAGCAGTTATTCGCCCCCCAGACAGCTCTATGGCTACACCTTC.